Listed below are T cell receptor beta chains from one sample, sequenced in a study of cytomegalovirus exposure and HLA in healthy donors. Profiling relied on immunoSEQ multiplex PCR, and the TCRdb table lists in-frame clones only, not all of them. The profile shows nearly 200,000 clones, 75% to 90% of them singletons. Sample: PBMCs. These receptors all come from a man younger than 40 in good health and CMV-seronegative. Both conserved end residues are part of each CDR3. The order of the fields is J gene, D gene, clone size, V gene, CDR3 protein, CDR3 DNA. The D gene is left open where the match is weak. Expanded clones get a size class; other rows say once, few or many, or leave the size out.

J gene: TRBJ1-1; D gene: TRBD1; clone size: NA; V gene: TRBV6-1; CDR3 protein: CASRDTGARGTEAFF; CDR3 DNA: TGTGCCAGCCGTGACACAGGGGCGCGGGGCACTGAAGCTTTCTTT
J gene: TRBJ2-1; D gene: NA; clone size: NA; V gene: TRBV5-1; CDR3 protein: CASKNYGSYNEQFF; CDR3 DNA: TGCGCCAGCAAGAATTACGGGTCCTACAATGAGCAGTTCTTC
J gene: TRBJ1-5; D gene: TRBD1; clone size: once; V gene: TRBV18; CDR3 protein: CASSSGTGVAPSNQPQHF; CDR3 DNA: TGTGCCAGCTCATCAGGGACAGGGGTGGCCCCTAGCAATCAGCCCCAGCATTTT
J gene: TRBJ2-7; D gene: TRBD1; clone size: once; V gene: TRBV2; CDR3 protein: CASSEELRQGSYEQYF; CDR3 DNA: TGTGCCAGCAGTGAGGAGCTGAGACAGGGCTCCTACGAGCAGTACTTC
J gene: TRBJ2-1; D gene: TRBD2; clone size: NA; V gene: TRBV27; CDR3 protein: CASSLWTSGLGNEQFF; CDR3 DNA: TGTGCCAGCAGTTTATGGACTAGCGGCTTGGGCAATGAGCAGTTCTTC
J gene: TRBJ1-5; D gene: NA; clone size: NA; V gene: TRBV2; CDR3 protein: CASSAEGSSNQPQHF; CDR3 DNA: TGTGCCAGCAGTGCCGAGGGTTCCAGCAATCAGCCCCAGCATTTT
J gene: TRBJ1-2; D gene: NA; clone size: NA; V gene: TRBV7-2; CDR3 protein: CASSSLHNRVQVGYTF; CDR3 DNA: TGTGCCAGCAGCTCCCTCCATAACAGGGTGCAGGTGGGCTACACCTTC
J gene: TRBJ2-7; D gene: TRBD1; clone size: NA; V gene: TRBV7-8; CDR3 protein: CASSRQGTYEQYF; CDR3 DNA: TGTGCCAGCAGCCGACAGGGCACCTACGAGCAGTACTTC
J gene: TRBJ1-3; D gene: NA; clone size: NA; V gene: TRBV7-6; CDR3 protein: CASQGPGAPGNTIYF; CDR3 DNA: TGTGCCAGCCAAGGGCCAGGGGCCCCTGGAAACACCATATATTTT
J gene: TRBJ2-7; D gene: NA; clone size: NA; V gene: TRBV4-2; CDR3 protein: CASSPMGRGFEQYF; CDR3 DNA: TGTGCCAGCAGCCCGATGGGGCGGGGATTCGAGCAGTACTTC
J gene: TRBJ1-1; D gene: NA; clone size: NA; V gene: TRBV19; CDR3 protein: CASSIGTPLNTEAFF; CDR3 DNA: TGTGCCAGTAGTATAGGGACACCACTGAACACTGAAGCTTTCTTT
J gene: TRBJ2-7; D gene: NA; clone size: NA; V gene: TRBV4-2; CDR3 protein: CASSEGVGAYEQYF; CDR3 DNA: TGTGCCAGCAGCGAAGGAGTAGGAGCCTACGAGCAGTACTTC
J gene: TRBJ2-7; D gene: NA; clone size: NA; V gene: TRBV4-1; CDR3 protein: CASSQLIERGYEQYF; CDR3 DNA: TGCGCCAGCAGCCAACTTATTGAACGAGGCTACGAGCAGTACTTC
J gene: TRBJ1-4; D gene: NA; clone size: NA; V gene: TRBV5-1; CDR3 protein: CASKQGDNEKLFF; CDR3 DNA: TGCGCCAGCAAACAGGGAGATAATGAAAAACTGTTTTTT
J gene: TRBJ1-3; D gene: TRBD1; clone size: NA; V gene: TRBV6-1; CDR3 protein: CASSETGGNTIYF; CDR3 DNA: TGTGCCAGCAGTGAAACAGGGGGGAACACCATATATTTT
J gene: TRBJ2-7; D gene: NA; clone size: NA; V gene: TRBV11-2; CDR3 protein: CASSLLQLGSGEQYF; CDR3 DNA: TGTGCCAGCAGCTTACTTCAACTAGGATCTGGCGAGCAGTACTTC
J gene: TRBJ1-3; D gene: NA; clone size: NA; V gene: TRBV4-3; CDR3 protein: CASSPRGDGGNTIYF; CDR3 DNA: TGCGCCAGCAGCCCCCGAGGAGATGGGGGAAACACCATATATTTT
J gene: TRBJ2-1; D gene: TRBD1; clone size: NA; V gene: TRBV7-8; CDR3 protein: CASSLRDRVNNEQFF; CDR3 DNA: TGTGCCAGCAGCTTACGGGACAGGGTAAATAATGAGCAGTTCTTC
J gene: TRBJ2-1; D gene: TRBD2; clone size: NA; V gene: TRBV19; CDR3 protein: CASSIDFRLAGWHEQFF; CDR3 DNA: TGTGCCAGTAGTATAGACTTCCGACTAGCGGGATGGCATGAGCAGTTCTTC
J gene: TRBJ2-5; D gene: TRBD2; clone size: NA; V gene: TRBV6-1; CDR3 protein: CASSEANPGLAGLYF; CDR3 DNA: TGTGCCAGCAGTGAAGCGAATCCGGGACTAGCGGGACTTTACTTC
J gene: TRBJ2-2; D gene: NA; clone size: NA; V gene: TRBV6-5; CDR3 protein: CASRATGRGTGELFF; CDR3 DNA: TGTGCCAGCAGGGCGACAGGAAGGGGCACCGGGGAGCTGTTTTTT
J gene: TRBJ2-3; D gene: TRBD2; clone size: NA; V gene: TRBV5-1; CDR3 protein: CASLAGEITDTQYF; CDR3 DNA: TGCGCCAGTTTAGCGGGAGAGATCACAGATACGCAGTATTTT
J gene: TRBJ2-1; D gene: TRBD2; clone size: NA; V gene: TRBV2; CDR3 protein: CASSVGLAKYNEQFF; CDR3 DNA: TGTGCCAGCAGCGTCGGACTAGCGAAGTACAATGAGCAGTTCTTC
J gene: TRBJ2-3; D gene: TRBD1; clone size: NA; V gene: TRBV25-1; CDR3 protein: CASSELGDRGHTDTQYF; CDR3 DNA: TGTGCCAGCAGTGAATTGGGGGACAGGGGGCACACAGATACGCAGTATTTT
J gene: TRBJ1-2; D gene: TRBD1; clone size: NA; V gene: TRBV7-2; CDR3 protein: CASSPGGANYGYTF; CDR3 DNA: TGTGCCAGCAGCCCAGGGGGCGCGAACTATGGCTACACCTTC
J gene: TRBJ1-5; D gene: NA; clone size: NA; V gene: TRBV2; CDR3 protein: CASSDRGHQPQHF; CDR3 DNA: TGTGCCAGCAGTGACAGGGGTCATCAGCCCCAGCATTTT
J gene: TRBJ2-2; D gene: TRBD1; clone size: NA; V gene: TRBV30; CDR3 protein: CAWTRTGGFGGELFF; CDR3 DNA: TGTGCCTGGACTCGGACAGGGGGTTTTGGCGGGGAGCTGTTTTTT
J gene: TRBJ1-3; D gene: TRBD1; clone size: NA; V gene: TRBV7-2; CDR3 protein: CASSYRQGLFSGNTIYF; CDR3 DNA: TGTGCCAGCAGCTACCGACAGGGCCTCTTCTCTGGAAACACCATATATTTT
J gene: TRBJ2-1; D gene: NA; clone size: NA; V gene: TRBV20-1; CDR3 protein: CSARRAPEQFF; CDR3 DNA: TGCAGTGCTAGGAGAGCTCCTGAGCAGTTCTTC
J gene: TRBJ2-1; D gene: NA; clone size: NA; V gene: TRBV7-2; CDR3 protein: CASSFSPANDEQFF; CDR3 DNA: TGTGCCAGCAGCTTTTCCCCCGCGAACGATGAGCAGTTCTTC